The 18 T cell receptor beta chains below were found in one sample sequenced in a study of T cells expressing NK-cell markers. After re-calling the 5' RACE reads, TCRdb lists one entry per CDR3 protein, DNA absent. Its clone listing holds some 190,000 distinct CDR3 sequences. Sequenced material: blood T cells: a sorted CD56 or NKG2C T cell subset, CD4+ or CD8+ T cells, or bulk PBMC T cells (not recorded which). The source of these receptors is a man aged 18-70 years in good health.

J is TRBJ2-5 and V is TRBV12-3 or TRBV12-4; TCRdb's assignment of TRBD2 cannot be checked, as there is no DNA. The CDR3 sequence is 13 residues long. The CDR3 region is CASSSLASETQYF.

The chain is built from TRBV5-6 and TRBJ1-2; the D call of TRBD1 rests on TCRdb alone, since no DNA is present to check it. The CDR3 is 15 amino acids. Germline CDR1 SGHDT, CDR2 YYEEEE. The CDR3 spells CASSTTGGLVYGYTF.

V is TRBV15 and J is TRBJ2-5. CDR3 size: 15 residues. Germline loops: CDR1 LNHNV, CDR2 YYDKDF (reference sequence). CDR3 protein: CATSRVTGDQETQYF.

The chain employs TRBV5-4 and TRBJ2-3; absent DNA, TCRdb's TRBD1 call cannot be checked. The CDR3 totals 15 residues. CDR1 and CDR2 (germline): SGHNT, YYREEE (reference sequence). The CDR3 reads CASSFFGQGRDTQYF.

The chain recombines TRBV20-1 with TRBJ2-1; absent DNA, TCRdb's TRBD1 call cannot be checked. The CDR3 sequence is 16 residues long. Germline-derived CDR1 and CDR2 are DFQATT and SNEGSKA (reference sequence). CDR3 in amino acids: CSARLGRGGDYNEQFF.

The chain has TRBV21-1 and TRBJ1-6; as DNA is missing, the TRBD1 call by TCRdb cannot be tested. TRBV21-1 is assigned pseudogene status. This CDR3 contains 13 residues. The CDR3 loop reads CATLEGADSPLHF.

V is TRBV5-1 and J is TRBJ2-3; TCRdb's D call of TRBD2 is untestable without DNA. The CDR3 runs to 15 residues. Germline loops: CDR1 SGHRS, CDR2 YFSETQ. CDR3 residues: CASSGNGGAGDTQYF.

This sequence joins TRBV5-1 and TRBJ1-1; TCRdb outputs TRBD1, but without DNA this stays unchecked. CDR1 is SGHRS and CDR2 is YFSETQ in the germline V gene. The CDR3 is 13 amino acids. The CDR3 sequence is CASSDVTGRGAFF. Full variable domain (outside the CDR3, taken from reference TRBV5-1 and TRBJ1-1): KAGVTQTPRYLIKTRGQQVTLSCSPISGHRSVSWYQQTPGQGLQFLFEYFSETQRNKGNFPGRFSGRQFSNSRSEMNVSTLELGDSALYLCASSDVTGRGAFFGQGTRLTVV.

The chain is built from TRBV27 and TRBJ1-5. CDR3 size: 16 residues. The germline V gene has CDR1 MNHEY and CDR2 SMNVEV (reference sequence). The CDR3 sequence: CASSPRDLRSNQPQHF.

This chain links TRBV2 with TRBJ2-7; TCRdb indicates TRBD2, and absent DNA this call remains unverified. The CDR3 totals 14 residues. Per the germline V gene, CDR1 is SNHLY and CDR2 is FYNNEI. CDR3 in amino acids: CASSEGLAGNEQYF.

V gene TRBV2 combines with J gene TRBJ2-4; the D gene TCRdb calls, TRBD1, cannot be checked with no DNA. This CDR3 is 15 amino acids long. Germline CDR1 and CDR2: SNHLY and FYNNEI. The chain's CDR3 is CASIPPGAAKNIQYF.

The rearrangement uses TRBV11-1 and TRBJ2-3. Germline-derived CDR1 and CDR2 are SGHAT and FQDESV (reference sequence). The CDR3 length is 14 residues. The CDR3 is CASSLVQGADTQYF.

CDR3 region: CASSRRTVGKADTQYF. The rearrangement links TRBV19 to TRBJ2-3. There are 16 residues in the CDR3. The germline V gene has CDR1 LNHDA and CDR2 SQIVND (reference sequence).

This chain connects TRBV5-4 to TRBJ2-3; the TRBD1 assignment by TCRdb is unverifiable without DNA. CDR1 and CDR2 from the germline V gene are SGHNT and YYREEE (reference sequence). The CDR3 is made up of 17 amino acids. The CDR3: CASSLNPGQVFTDTQYF.

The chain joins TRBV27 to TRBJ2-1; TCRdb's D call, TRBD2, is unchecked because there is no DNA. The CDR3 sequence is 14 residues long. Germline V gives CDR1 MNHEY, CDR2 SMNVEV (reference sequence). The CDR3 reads CASSPAFGDVEQFF.

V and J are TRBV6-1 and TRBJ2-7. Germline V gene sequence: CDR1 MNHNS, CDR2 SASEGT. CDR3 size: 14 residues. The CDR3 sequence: CASSEAPDGYEQYF.

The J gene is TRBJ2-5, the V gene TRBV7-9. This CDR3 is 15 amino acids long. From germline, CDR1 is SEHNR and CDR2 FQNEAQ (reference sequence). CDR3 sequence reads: CASSLSSFRRETQYF. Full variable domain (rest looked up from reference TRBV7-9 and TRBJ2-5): DTGVSQNPRHKITKRGQNVTFRCDPISEHNRLYWYRQTLGQGPEFLTYFQNEAQLEKSRLLSDRFSAERPKGSFSTLEIQRTEQGDSAMYLCASSLSSFRRETQYFGPGTRLLVL.

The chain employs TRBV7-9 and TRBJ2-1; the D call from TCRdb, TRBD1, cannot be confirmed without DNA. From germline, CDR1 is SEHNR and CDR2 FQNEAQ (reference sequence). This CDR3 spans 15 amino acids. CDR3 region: CASSSLGQNYNEQFF.